The source of this T cell receptor beta chain is a study of T cells after posttransplantation cyclophosphamide. Points from the study as a whole: Recipient CMV seropositivity and CMV reactivation strongly tracked TRB clonality. Blood and skin or GI T cell repertoires showed limited TRB overlap.

The germline V gene has CDR1 KGHSY and CDR2 FQNENV. The CDR3 has 16 residues. V gave up 5 bases and J gave up 9 bases, with 20 bases separating them. Treatment was busulfan-fludarabine conditioning, a marrow graft, and cyclophosphamide on days +3 and +4. The table came from immunoSEQ multiplex PCR; TCRdb's copy has only in-frame clones and leaves some out. The sample yields some 43,000 clones, 90% seen once. As for this clone: No antigen is known for it.

The receptor's source is a male patient aged 55 to 70 who received an allogeneic stem cell transplant from a related donor and was CMV-positive. T cells may partly derive from the graft donor. The sample was PBMCs, taken around 63 days after allogeneic stem cell transplant with posttransplant cyclophosphamide. The J gene is TRBJ1-6, the V gene TRBV16; D gene unclear. The CDR3 DNA reads TGTGCCAGCAGCTCCCTCGGAAGGGAGGCGAGTTCACCCCTCCACTTT. It encodes CASSSLGREASSPLHF.